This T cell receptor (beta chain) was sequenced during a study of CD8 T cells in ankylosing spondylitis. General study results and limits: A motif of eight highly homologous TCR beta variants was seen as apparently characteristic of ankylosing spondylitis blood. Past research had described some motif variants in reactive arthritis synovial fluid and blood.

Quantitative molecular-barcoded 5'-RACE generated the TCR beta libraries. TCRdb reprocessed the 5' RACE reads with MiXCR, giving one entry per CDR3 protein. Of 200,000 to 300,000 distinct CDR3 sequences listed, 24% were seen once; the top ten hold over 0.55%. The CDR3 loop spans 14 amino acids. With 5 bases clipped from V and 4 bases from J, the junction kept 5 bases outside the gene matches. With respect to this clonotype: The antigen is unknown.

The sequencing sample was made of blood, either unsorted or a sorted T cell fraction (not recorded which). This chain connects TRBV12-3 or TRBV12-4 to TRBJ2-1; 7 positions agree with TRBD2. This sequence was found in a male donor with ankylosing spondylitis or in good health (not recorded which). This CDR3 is CASSPAGGYNEQFF. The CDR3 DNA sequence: TGTGCCAGCAGTCCCGCCGGGGGGTACAATGAGCAGTTCTTC.